The 20 T cell receptor beta chains below come from one sample, sequenced in a study of T cell responses to AZD1222 COVID-19 vaccine. TCRdb's table, derived via immunoSEQ multiplex PCR, lists solely in-frame clones and lacks some. The sample has approximately 100,000 clones, over 70% seen once. The sequencing used peripheral blood, collected on day 0 of AZD1222 vaccination. All receptors come from an adult in good health.

This clone was observed once. The V and J genes are TRBV29-1 and TRBJ1-2; a weak D match, TRBD1 (6 bases). Between the trimmed V and J ends, which lost 4 bases and 8 bases, there was a span of 17 bases. The CDR3 loop spans 13 amino acids. Germline values: CDR1 SQVTM, CDR2 ANQGSEA. CDR3 loop: CSVVELQGGGYTF. The CDR3 nucleotides are TGCAGCGTTGTAGAGTTACAGGGTGGGGGCTACACCTTC.

The V gene is TRBV28, the J gene TRBJ1-2; TRBD1 matches 8 bases. The trim removed 7 bases at V and 8 bases at J, leaving 9 bases unmatched. Germline CDR1 and CDR2: MDHEN and SYDVKM. This CDR3 has 13 residues. CDR3 region: CASTVQGDGGYTF. The CDR3 region has the DNA TGTGCCAGCACCGTACAGGGGGACGGGGGCTACACCTTC.

The rearrangement links TRBV3-1 (or the pseudogene TRBV3-2) to TRBJ1-2, with 11 positions matching TRBD1. Germline V lookup: CDR1 LGHDT, CDR2 YNNKEL (reference sequence). J was trimmed by 8 bases and V by 4 bases; bases with no gene match: 12. There are 16 residues in the CDR3. CDR3 nucleotide sequence: TGTGCCAGCAGCCGGACATCAGGACAGGGGGCGATAGGCTACACCTTC. Its translation: CASSRTSGQGAIGYTF.

The V gene is TRBV28, the J gene TRBJ1-1; 11 bases line up with TRBD1. CDR3 length: 14 residues. Unmatched junction bases numbered 4, after V lost 5 bases and J lost 5 bases. Per germline, CDR1 MDHEN and CDR2 SYDVKM. The CDR3 DNA is TGTGCCAGCAGTCTGGGACAGGGGGGAACTGAAGCTTTCTTT. Translating it yields CASSLGQGGTEAFF.

The J gene is TRBJ1-6, the V gene TRBV19; D is possibly TRBD1 (5 bases). The ends were cut back, 2 bases at V and 0 bases at J, with 14 bases in the middle. The CDR3 length is 18 residues. Germline V CDR1 and CDR2: LNHDA, SQIVND (reference sequence). The CDR3 bases are TGTGCCAGTAGTATACGGCAGGGAGAGAGCTCCTATAATTCACCCCTCCACTTT. It encodes CASSIRQGESSYNSPLHF.

The chain has TRBV6-5 and TRBJ2-7; possible D gene TRBD1, 6 bases. V was pared by 5 bases and J by 3 bases, with 14 bases between. CDR1 is MNHEY and CDR2 is SVGAGI in the germline V gene. This CDR3 contains 14 residues. The CDR3 loop reads CASSKYRENYEQYF. The CDR3, as DNA: TGTGCCAGCAGTAAGTACAGGGAAAACTACGAGCAGTACTTC.

The gene calls are TRBV28 and TRBJ1-5; D unresolved. With 6 bases removed from V and 0 bases from J, the gap between germline ends came to 9 bases. This CDR3 spans 14 amino acids. Germline-derived CDR1 and CDR2 are MDHEN and SYDVKM. The CDR3 coding sequence is TGTGCCAGCAGCGGACGGATTAGCAATCAGCCCCAGCATTTT. Translating gives CASSGRISNQPQHF.

The gene calls are TRBV19 and TRBJ2-3, with 11 nucleotides matching TRBD2. The CDR3 runs to 18 residues. Germline loops: CDR1 LNHDA, CDR2 SQIVND (reference sequence). Losses at the gene ends were 3 bases for V and 2 bases for J; bases not matched to a gene: 10. CDR3 protein: CASSIGLAGGRVTDTQYF. CDR3 coding DNA: TGTGCCAGTAGTATTGGGCTAGCGGGGGGTAGGGTCACAGATACGCAGTATTTT.

The chain uses TRBV3-1 (or the pseudogene TRBV3-2) and TRBJ2-7; D unresolved. CDR3 length: 20 residues. CDR1 and CDR2 from the germline V gene are LGHDT and YNNKEL (reference sequence). V lost 0 bases to trimming and J lost 0 bases, with 24 bases between them. The CDR3 DNA is TGTGCCAGCAGCCAAGAAAGTCGATCGGGTGAAAGGCCAAACTCCTACGAGCAGTACTTC. Its translation: CASSQESRSGERPNSYEQYF.

A few counts support this clone. This specimen includes other DNA sequences encoding the same CDR3. This chain joins TRBV7-9 and TRBJ2-1; 8 bases fit TRBD2. The CDR3 sequence is 14 residues long. The J segment lost 7 bases and the V segment lost 5 bases, leaving 7 bases of the junction unmatched. Germline V CDR1 and CDR2: SEHNR, FQNEAQ (reference sequence). The CDR3: CASSPRRGVNEQFF. The CDR3 DNA reads as TGTGCCAGCAGCCCTCGGCGGGGGGTGAATGAGCAGTTCTTC.

The chain joins TRBV27 to TRBJ2-1; 11 bases align to TRBD2. This CDR3 region has 14 residues. Germline assignment: CDR1 MNHEY and CDR2 SMNVEV (reference sequence). Trimming at V came to 5 bases and at J to 9 bases, leaving 6 bases not matched to a gene. CDR3 in DNA: TGTGCCAGCAGTCAACTAGCGGGAGAAGGTGAGCAGTTCTTC. This gives the protein CASSQLAGEGEQFF.

The chain couples TRBV19 to TRBJ1-1; D remains unclear. Germline CDR1 reads LNHDA; CDR2 reads SQIVND (reference sequence). Trimming cost V 1 base and J 1 base, with 4 bases left between them. This CDR3 spans 13 amino acids. CDR3 nucleotide sequence: TGTGCCAGTAGTATAGGGGGGAACACTGAAGCTTTCTTT. It codes for CASSIGGNTEAFF.

The gene calls are TRBV7-6 and TRBJ2-2; possible D gene TRBD2, 6 bases. The CDR3 has 14 residues. V was clipped by 3 bases and J by 2 bases, with 7 bases between them. The germline gives CDR1 SGHVS, CDR2 FNYEAQ. In nucleotides, the CDR3 is TGTGCCAGCAGCTTCGGGACTAACACCGGGGAGCTGTTTTTT. Protein: CASSFGTNTGELFF.

Regarding this clone: A far larger clone is off by one base, so a read error is likely. The rearrangement links TRBV13 to TRBJ2-2; the D is unclear. The germline gives CDR1 PRHDT, CDR2 FYEKMQ (reference sequence). The CDR3 contains 12 residues. V lost 5 bases to trimming and J lost 0 bases, with 1 base between them. The CDR3: CASSTNTGELFF. DNA of the CDR3: TGTGCCAGCAGCACGAACACCGGGGAGCTGTTTTTT.

The rearrangement uses TRBV18 and TRBJ1-1, with 8 bases fitting TRBD1. In germline, CDR1 is KGHSH, CDR2 LQKENI. The CDR3 extends over 14 amino acids. V dropped 8 bases and J dropped 1; count of bases not matched to a gene: 6. The DNA for the CDR3 is TGTGCCAGCAGAGACGGGACAGGGAACACTGAAGCTTTCTTT. This encodes CASRDGTGNTEAFF.

The J gene is TRBJ2-1, the V gene TRBV16; D is possibly TRBD1 (5 bases). Germline loops: CDR1 KGHSY, CDR2 FQNENV. CDR3 size: 15 residues. Trimming took off 2 bases at V and 8 bases at J, with 16 bases between the two ends. The CDR3 sequence is CASSQQGSVIDEQFF. CDR3 DNA sequence: TGTGCCAGCAGCCAACAGGGATCTGTTATCGATGAGCAGTTCTTC.

The chain is built from TRBV5-1 and TRBJ1-3; 8 bases align to TRBD1. This CDR3 has 14 amino acids. Germline V gene lookup returns CDR1 SGHRS and CDR2 YFSETQ. V was pared by 4 bases and J by 4 bases, with 4 bases of the junction left unmatched. The CDR3 bases are TGCGCCAGCAGCCTTCAGGGGGCGGGAAACACCATATATTTT. It specifies CASSLQGAGNTIYF.

The V and J genes are TRBV4-1 and TRBJ2-7, with TRBD2 matching 7 bases. The CDR3 length is 13 residues. Germline lookup yields CDR1 MGHRA and CDR2 YSYEKL. V was clipped by 2 bases and J by 5 bases; unmatched bases: 3. The CDR3 DNA follows: TGCGCCAGCAGCCAAAGGCGGGGGAACGAGCAGTACTTC. Its translation is CASSQRRGNEQYF.

This clone was seen a single time. The gene calls are TRBV21-1 and TRBJ2-2; the listed D gene, TRBD2, was not tested against the DNA. TRBV21-1 is an annotated pseudogene. The CDR3 contains 14 residues. The CDR3 nucleotides are TGTGCCAGCTACCGGGACTCGAACACCGGGGAGCTGTTTTTT. Protein sequence: CASYRDSNTGELFF.

The chain recombines TRBV29-1 with TRBJ2-7; 11 bases agree with TRBD2. Losses at the gene ends were 5 bases for V and 2 bases for J; bases not matched to a gene: 5. Germline V gene lookup returns CDR1 SQVTM and CDR2 ANQGSEA. The CDR3 runs 14 residues. The CDR3 nucleotides are TGCAGCGTTCCGGGGACTAGCGGCACCTACGAGCAGTACTTC. It is translated as CSVPGTSGTYEQYF.